This note documents a single TCR beta chain sequence. Its target is not known. This entry belongs to a study of TIL therapy for anti-PD-1-resistant metastatic lung cancer. The libraries were made with immunoSEQ v3. Using immunoSEQ multiplex PCR, the repertoire was profiled, and TCRdb retains in-frame clones only, with some absent. There are over 25,000 clones in the sample; roughly 72% occur only once, and around 7.2% lies in the top ten. Described time point: pre-treatment sample, taken before nivolumab and TIL therapy. Tumor tissue came from excised metastases, mostly pleural nodules or supraclavicular lymph nodes. Patients then received nivolumab; progressors got lymphodepletion, TIL and IL-2. Regarding the study as a whole: The cohort had more treatment-naive, never-smoker and oncogene-addicted patients than typical. Compared with baseline intratumoral T cells, expanded TIL cultures were more clonal and less diverse (roughly 6% vs 31%).

Germline CDR1 is SGHTA and CDR2 is FQGTGA. The CDR3 loop spans 15 amino acids. Deletions cut 5 bases from V and 1 base from J, with 15 bases between. The material sequenced was tumor tissue, taken at baseline. The J gene is TRBJ2-7, the V gene TRBV7-3; no firm D call. The sequence came from a person aged 25-80 years with non-small cell lung cancer. The CDR3 sequence: CASSTNGGSSYEQYF. The CDR3 DNA reads TGTGCCAGCAGCACCAACGGCGGCAGTTCCTACGAGCAGTACTTC.